The next 27 T cell receptor beta chains were all read from a single sample in a study of shared clonotypes between healthy human individuals. Data came from immunoSEQ multiplex PCR; TCRdb stores just in-frame clones and leaves some out. Counted here are around 300,000 clones, around 86% occurring once; the ten biggest clones make up 15% to 20%. Material: memory CD8+ T cells sorted from blood. As for subset: CD45RO+ cells pooled with CCR7-negative TemRA cells. These receptors all come from a man aged 18 to 29 in good health.

The gene calls are TRBV1 and TRBJ2-7; TRBD2 was called by the table and not checked on the DNA. TRBV1 is flagged as a pseudogene. The CDR3 is 14 amino acids. The chain's CDR3 is CTSRCGAGRCEQYF. As DNA, the CDR3 is TGCACCAGCAGGTGTGGGGCGGGGAGGTGCGAGCAGTACTTC.

This chain connects TRBV4-3 to TRBJ2-3; the D is unclear. The CDR3 is 15 amino acids. With 4 bases removed from V and 0 bases from J, the gap between germline ends came to 11 bases. CDR1 is LGHNA, CDR2 YSLEER, per germline. CDR3 in amino acids: CASSLDATSTDTQYF. For the CDR3, the DNA is TGCGCCAGCAGCCTGGACGCAACTAGCACAGATACGCAGTATTTT.

The chain joins TRBV4-3 to TRBJ1-1; D possibly corresponds to TRBD1 (6 bases). CDR3 length: 14 amino acids. V lost 0 bases and J 4 bases, leaving 9 bases between the germline ends. In germline, CDR1 is LGHNA, CDR2 YSLEER. The chain's CDR3 is CASSQDGGGTEAFF. The CDR3 region has the DNA TGCGCCAGCAGCCAAGATGGAGGGGGCACTGAAGCTTTCTTT.

The rearrangement joins TRBV11-2 to TRBJ2-1; D is ambiguous. The V gene's germline CDR1 is SGHAT and CDR2 FQNNGV. The CDR3 loop spans 15 amino acids. The V end was cut by 3 bases, the J end by 2 bases, with 11 bases between. DNA of the CDR3: TGTGCCAGCAGCTTGATACAGTCCCCCTACAATGAGCAGTTCTTC. This codes for CASSLIQSPYNEQFF.

V usage is TRBV7-6 and J usage is TRBJ2-1, with 13 positions matching TRBD2. V was clipped by 1 base and J by 1 base; unmatched bases: 4. This CDR3 is built from 18 residues. CDR1 SGHVS and CDR2 FNYEAQ come from the germline V gene. The CDR3 DNA is TGTGCCAGCAGCTTAGGGACTAGCGGGGGCCTTTCCTACAATGAGCAGTTCTTC. Translated: CASSLGTSGGLSYNEQFF.

The sample holds many counts of this clone. The same CDR3 can be traced to other DNA sequences in this sample. This rearrangement joins TRBV5-6 to TRBJ2-7; D gene uncertain. The V end was cut by 2 bases, the J end by 0 bases, with 6 bases between. The CDR3 sequence is 13 residues long. The germline V gene encodes CDR1 SGHDT and CDR2 YYEEEE. The DNA of the CDR3 is TGTGCCAGCAGCTTAGGGTCCTCCTACGAGCAGTACTTC. This codes for CASSLGSSYEQYF.

The chain is built from TRBV4-1 and TRBJ2-3; TRBD2 matches at 10 bases. This CDR3 has 17 amino acids. With 2 bases clipped from V and 2 bases from J, the junction kept 7 bases outside the gene matches. Germline lookup yields CDR1 MGHRA and CDR2 YSYEKL. This chain's CDR3 is CASSQLLAGEITDTQYF. The DNA of the CDR3 is TGCGCCAGCAGCCAATTGCTAGCGGGGGAGATCACAGATACGCAGTATTTT.

The chain couples TRBV6-5 to TRBJ2-5; D is unresolved. The CDR3 sequence is 14 residues long. The ends were cut back, 0 bases at V and 5 bases at J, with 10 bases in the middle. The V gene's germline CDR1 is MNHEY and CDR2 SVGAGI. The CDR3: CASSYSALSETQYF. The CDR3 nucleotides are TGTGCCAGCAGTTACTCGGCGTTAAGTGAGACCCAGTACTTC.

This chain joins TRBV2 and TRBJ2-7, with a possible D match to TRBD2 (6 bases). The CDR3 runs 14 residues. Trimming removed 1 base at V and 2 bases at J, with 9 bases between. Per germline, CDR1 SNHLY and CDR2 FYNNEI. CDR3 residues: CASSEGGETYEQYF. CDR3 DNA sequence: TGTGCCAGCAGTGAAGGGGGGGAAACCTACGAGCAGTACTTC.

The chain carries TRBV28 and TRBJ2-2; D gene ambiguous. V was trimmed by 3 bases and J by 7 bases, leaving 21 bases between them. The CDR3 length is 17 residues. CDR1 MDHEN and CDR2 SYDVKM come from the germline V gene. As DNA, the CDR3 is TGTGCCAGCAGTTTCCACCCACACCTACCCGGCCTCGGGGAGCTGTTTTTT. Its translation is CASSFHPHLPGLGELFF.

The J gene is TRBJ2-7, the V gene TRBV11-2; D perhaps matches TRBD2 (5 bases). Germline values: CDR1 SGHAT, CDR2 FQNNGV. This CDR3 spans 13 amino acids. Trimming left V 3 bases short and J 6 bases short, with 12 bases between. In DNA form, the CDR3 reads TGTGCCAGCAGCTTGGGAACTAGACGCGAGCAGTACTTC. Its protein is CASSLGTRREQYF.

V gene TRBV7-6 combines with J gene TRBJ2-7, with D tentatively TRBD2 (6 bases). The V end was cut by 1 base, the J end by 2 bases, with 12 bases between. Germline CDR1 SGHVS, CDR2 FNYEAQ. The length of the CDR3 is 15 residues. The DNA for the CDR3 is TGTGCCAGCAGCTTAGGGCGGGGCCTCACCTACGAGCAGTACTTC. Protein sequence: CASSLGRGLTYEQYF. Full variable domain (missing parts from reference TRBV7-6 and TRBJ2-7): GAGVSQSPRYKVTKRGQDVALRCDPISGHVSLYWYRQALGQGPEFLTYFNYEAQQDKSGLPNDRFSAERPEGSISTLTIQRTEQRDSAMYRCASSLGRGLTYEQYFGPGTRLTVT.

The sample holds one count of this clone. In DNA form, the CDR3 reads TGTGCCAGCAGTGCGACAGGAACCTACGAGCAGTACTTC. Translation gives CASSATGTYEQYF. The chain recombines TRBV2 with TRBJ2-7; tentatively, D is TRBD1 (6 bases). V was cut by 4 bases and J by 2 bases, with 9 bases left in between. In germline, CDR1 is SNHLY, CDR2 FYNNEI. The CDR3 extends over 13 amino acids.

J is TRBJ2-7 and V is TRBV7-9, with D hard to call. Germline V gene sequence: CDR1 SEHNR, CDR2 FQNEAQ (reference sequence). V lost 1 base and J lost 3, with 10 bases in between. The CDR3 is 14 residues long. The CDR3 spells CASSLVASNYEQYF. For the CDR3, the DNA is TGTGCCAGCAGCTTAGTTGCCAGCAACTACGAGCAGTACTTC.

V gene TRBV11-1 combines with J gene TRBJ2-5; 7 nucleotides align to TRBD1. The J call may not be correct, given that the DNA end is closer to TRBJ2-7. The CDR3 loop spans 14 amino acids. The V gene's germline CDR1 is SGHAT and CDR2 FQDESV (reference sequence). The CDR3: CASSFGQANYEQYF. CDR3 DNA: TGTGCCAGCAGCTTTGGACAGGCGAACTACGAGCAGTACTTC.

Turning to this clone: The same CDR3 is also encoded by other DNA sequences in this sample. This rearrangement joins TRBV6-1 to TRBJ1-3; D unclear. The CDR3 has 15 residues. Germline V gives CDR1 MNHNS, CDR2 SASEGT. V was cut by 1 base and J by 0 bases, with 7 bases left in between. CDR3 coding DNA: TGTGCCAGCAGTGAAGGTGGGAGCTCTGGAAACACCATATATTTT. Translated, it gives CASSEGGSSGNTIYF.

The CDR3 sequence is CASTLGGLANEQFF. The CDR3 bases are TGTGCCAGTACTCTAGGGGGGCTGGCCAATGAGCAGTTCTTC. J is TRBJ2-1 and V is TRBV6-1, with D tentatively TRBD1 or TRBD2 (6 bases each). CDR1 and CDR2 (germline): MNHNS, SASEGT. The CDR3 sequence is 14 residues long. The V end lost 9 bases, the J end lost 6 bases, and 18 bases lay between the germline ends.

This clone was detected a few times. The J gene is TRBJ2-2, the V gene TRBV9; tentatively, D is TRBD2 (5 bases). Per the germline V gene, CDR1 is SGDLS and CDR2 is YYNGEE. Trimming cost V 3 bases and J 5 bases, with 14 bases left between them. The CDR3 loop spans 15 amino acids. The CDR3 nucleotides are TGTGCCAGCAGCGCCCCGGGATTCGGGACCGGGGAGCTGTTTTTT. Translated: CASSAPGFGTGELFF.

The V call is TRBV2, the J call TRBJ2-7; no firm D call. This CDR3 comprises 13 residues. Looked up from germline, CDR1 is SNHLY and CDR2 is FYNNEI. V gave up 5 bases and J gave up 2 bases, with 10 bases separating them. This CDR3 is CASSLDVTYEQYF. As DNA, the CDR3 is TGTGCCAGCAGTTTGGACGTAACCTACGAGCAGTACTTC.

The chain is built from TRBV10-2 and TRBJ1-1; 7 bases line up with TRBD1. Trimming at V came to 1 base and at J to 2 bases, leaving 7 bases not matched to a gene. Germline lookup yields CDR1 WSHSY and CDR2 SAAADI. This CDR3 is built from 16 residues. The CDR3 spells CASSEFPTGLNTEAFF. The CDR3 nucleotides are TGCGCCAGCAGTGAGTTCCCGACAGGGTTAAACACTGAAGCTTTCTTT.

This clone was counted a few times. V gene TRBV21-1 combines with J gene TRBJ1-2; the D segment call TRBD1 is taken from the table without a DNA check. TRBV21-1 is a pseudogene. CDR3 length equals 13 residues. CDR3 amino acids: CASSSRGPGGYTF. Written as DNA, the CDR3 is TGTGCCAGCAGCAGCAGGGGGCCGGGTGGCTACACCTTC.

This chain links TRBV9 with TRBJ1-1; D is possibly TRBD1 (5 bases). This CDR3 comprises 12 residues. Trimming removed 0 bases at V and 8 bases at J, with 8 bases between. Germline values: CDR1 SGDLS, CDR2 YYNGEE. In DNA, the CDR3 is TGTGCCAGCAGCGTAGACCGGGGGGAAGCTTTCTTT. The encoded protein is CASSVDRGEAFF.

The chain joins TRBV30 to TRBJ1-3; D not resolved. This CDR3 comprises 13 residues. Germline V gene sequence: CDR1 GTSNPN, CDR2 SVGIG (reference sequence). V lost 1 base and J lost 1, with 5 bases in between. The CDR3 protein is CAWSEGSGNTIYF. In nucleotides, the CDR3 is TGTGCCTGGAGTGAAGGGTCTGGAAACACCATATATTTT.

The V and J genes are TRBV9 and TRBJ2-7; D might be TRBD1 (6 bases). V was shortened by 4 bases and J by 5 bases, with 16 bases between the two germline ends. The CDR3 is 14 residues long. Germline V CDR1 and CDR2: SGDLS, YYNGEE. In nucleotides, the CDR3 is TGTGCCAGCAGCACCCCAGGGGCCTCGAACGAGCAGTACTTC. Translation gives CASSTPGASNEQYF.

The rearrangement joins TRBV10-3 to TRBJ2-2, with 11 bases fitting TRBD2. The CDR3 totals 14 residues. Germline V gene data show CDR1 as ENHRY and CDR2 as SYGVKD. V was pared by 6 bases and J by 4 bases, with 1 base of the junction left unmatched. The CDR3 region is CAISGTSGTGELFF. In nucleotides, the CDR3 is TGTGCCATCAGCGGGACTAGCGGCACCGGGGAGCTGTTTTTT.

The chain is built from TRBV2 and TRBJ2-7; 10 nucleotides line up with TRBD1. CDR1 SNHLY and CDR2 FYNNEI come from the germline V gene. This CDR3 is 15 amino acids long. Losses at the gene ends were 0 bases for V and 6 bases for J; bases not matched to a gene: 5. The CDR3 loop reads CASSEAGTGVLEQYF. The CDR3 DNA sequence: TGTGCCAGCAGTGAAGCCGGGACAGGGGTTCTCGAGCAGTACTTC.

This clone was seen a handful of times. The chain carries TRBV6-6 and TRBJ1-1, with D perhaps TRBD1 (5 bases). This CDR3 is 13 amino acids long. Trimming shortened V by 2 bases and J by 5 bases, and 9 bases separated the two germline ends. CDR1 is MNHNY, CDR2 SVGAGI, per germline (reference sequence). In DNA, the CDR3 is TGTGCCAGCAGTTACGGGGGGGGGACTGAAGCTTTCTTT. Its protein is CASSYGGGTEAFF.